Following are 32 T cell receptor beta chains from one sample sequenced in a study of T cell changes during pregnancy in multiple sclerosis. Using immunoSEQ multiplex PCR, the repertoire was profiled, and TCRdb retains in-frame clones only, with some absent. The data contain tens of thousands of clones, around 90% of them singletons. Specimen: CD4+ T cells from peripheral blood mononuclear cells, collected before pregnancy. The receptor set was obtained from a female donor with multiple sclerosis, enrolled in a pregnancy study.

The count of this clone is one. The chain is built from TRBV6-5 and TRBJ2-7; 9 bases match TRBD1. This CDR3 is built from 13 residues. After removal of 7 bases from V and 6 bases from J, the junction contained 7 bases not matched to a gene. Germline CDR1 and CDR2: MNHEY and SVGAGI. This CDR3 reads CASTEDRGAEQYF. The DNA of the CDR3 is TGTGCCAGCACCGAGGACAGGGGTGCCGAGCAGTACTTC.

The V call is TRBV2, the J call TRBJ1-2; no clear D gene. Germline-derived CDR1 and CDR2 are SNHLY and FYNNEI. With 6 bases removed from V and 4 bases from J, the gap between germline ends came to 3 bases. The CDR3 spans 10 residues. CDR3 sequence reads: CASSLYGYTF. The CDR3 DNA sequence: TGTGCCAGCAGCCTCTATGGCTACACCTTC.

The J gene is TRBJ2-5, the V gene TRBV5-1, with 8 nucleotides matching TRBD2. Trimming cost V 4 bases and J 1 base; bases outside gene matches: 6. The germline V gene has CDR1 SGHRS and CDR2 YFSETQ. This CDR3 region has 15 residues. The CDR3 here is CASSPLTSGQETQYF. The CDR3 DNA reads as TGCGCCAGCAGCCCCCTAACTAGCGGCCAAGAGACCCAGTACTTC.

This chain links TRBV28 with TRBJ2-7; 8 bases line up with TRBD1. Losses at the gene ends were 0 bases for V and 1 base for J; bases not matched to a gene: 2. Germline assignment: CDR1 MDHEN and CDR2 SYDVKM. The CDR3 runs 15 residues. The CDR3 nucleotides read TGTGCCAGCAGTTTATGGACAGGGGTATCCTACGAGCAGTACTTC. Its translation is CASSLWTGVSYEQYF. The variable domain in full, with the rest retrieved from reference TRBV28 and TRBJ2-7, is DVKVTQSSRYLVKRTGEKVFLECVQDMDHENMFWYRQDPGLGLRLIYFSYDVKMKEKGDIPEGYSVSREKKERFSLILESASTNQTSMYLCASSLWTGVSYEQYFGPGTRLTVT.

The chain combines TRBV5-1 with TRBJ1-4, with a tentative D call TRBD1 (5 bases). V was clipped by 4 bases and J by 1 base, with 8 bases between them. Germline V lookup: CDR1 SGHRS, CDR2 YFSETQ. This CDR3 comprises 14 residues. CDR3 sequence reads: CASSGGITNEKLFF. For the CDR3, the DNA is TGCGCCAGCAGCGGGGGGATAACTAATGAAAAACTGTTTTTT. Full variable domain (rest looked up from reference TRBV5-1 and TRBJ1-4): KAGVTQTPRYLIKTRGQQVTLSCSPISGHRSVSWYQQTPGQGLQFLFEYFSETQRNKGNFPGRFSGRQFSNSRSEMNVSTLELGDSALYLCASSGGITNEKLFFGSGTQLSVL.

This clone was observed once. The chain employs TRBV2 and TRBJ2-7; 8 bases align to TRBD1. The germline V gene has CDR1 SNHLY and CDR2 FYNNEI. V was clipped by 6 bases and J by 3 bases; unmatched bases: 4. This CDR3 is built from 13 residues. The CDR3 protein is CASSADRGYEQYF. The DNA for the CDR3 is TGTGCCAGCAGCGCCGACAGGGGCTACGAGCAGTACTTC.

In DNA, the CDR3 is TGCGCCAGCAGCCGCCTAGTTAGACAGGGTCTCACTAATGAAAAACTGTTTTTT. Translated, it gives CASSRLVRQGLTNEKLFF. This chain joins TRBV4-1 and TRBJ1-4, with 7 positions matching TRBD1. With 4 bases clipped from V and 2 bases from J, the junction kept 13 bases outside the gene matches. Germline loops: CDR1 MGHRA, CDR2 YSYEKL. CDR3 length: 18 residues.

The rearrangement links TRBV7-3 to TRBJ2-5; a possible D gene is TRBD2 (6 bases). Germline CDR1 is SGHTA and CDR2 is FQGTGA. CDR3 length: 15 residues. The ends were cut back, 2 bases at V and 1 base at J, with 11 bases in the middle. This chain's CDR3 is CASSLHGTPQETQYF. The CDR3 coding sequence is TGTGCCAGCAGCTTACACGGGACTCCCCAAGAGACCCAGTACTTC.

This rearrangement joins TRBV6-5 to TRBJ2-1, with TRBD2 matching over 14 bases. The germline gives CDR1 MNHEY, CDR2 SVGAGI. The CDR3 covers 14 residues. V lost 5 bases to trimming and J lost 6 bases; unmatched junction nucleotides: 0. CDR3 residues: CASSGTSGSNEQFF. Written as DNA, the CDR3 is TGTGCCAGCAGTGGGACTAGCGGGAGCAATGAGCAGTTCTTC.

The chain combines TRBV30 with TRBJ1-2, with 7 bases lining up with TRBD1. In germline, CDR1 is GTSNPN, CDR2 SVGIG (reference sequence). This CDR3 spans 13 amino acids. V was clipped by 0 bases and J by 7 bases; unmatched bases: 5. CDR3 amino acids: CAWSVGQDLGYTF. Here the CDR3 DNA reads TGTGCCTGGAGTGTAGGACAGGACCTTGGCTACACCTTC.

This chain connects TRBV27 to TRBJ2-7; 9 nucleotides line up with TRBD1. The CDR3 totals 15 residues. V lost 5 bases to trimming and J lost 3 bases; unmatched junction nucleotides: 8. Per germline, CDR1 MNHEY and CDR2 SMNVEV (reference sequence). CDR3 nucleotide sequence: TGTGCCAGCAGTATCTACGGGACAGGGAACTACGAGCAGTACTTC. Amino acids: CASSIYGTGNYEQYF.

CDR3 nucleotide sequence: TGTGCCAGCAGCTCCCAGGGGAGGGAGTCCGGGGCCAACGTCCTGACTTTC. This encodes CASSSQGRESGANVLTF. The chain couples TRBV11-2 to TRBJ2-6, with D perhaps matching TRBD2 (7 bases). V was pared by 4 bases and J by 4 bases, with 17 bases between. The CDR3 loop spans 17 amino acids. Germline values: CDR1 SGHAT, CDR2 FQNNGV.

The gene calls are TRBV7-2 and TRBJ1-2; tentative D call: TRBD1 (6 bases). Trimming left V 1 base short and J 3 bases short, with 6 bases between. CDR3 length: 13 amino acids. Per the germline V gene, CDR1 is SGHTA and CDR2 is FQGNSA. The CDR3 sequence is CASSLGQDYGYTF. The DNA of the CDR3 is TGTGCCAGCAGCTTAGGACAGGACTATGGCTACACCTTC.

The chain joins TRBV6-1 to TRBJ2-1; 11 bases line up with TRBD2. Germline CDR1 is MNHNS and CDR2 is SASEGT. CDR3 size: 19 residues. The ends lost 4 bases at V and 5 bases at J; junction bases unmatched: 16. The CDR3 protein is CASSGLTSGGLLPNNEQFF. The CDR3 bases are TGTGCCAGCAGTGGACTAACTAGCGGGGGTTTATTGCCCAACAATGAGCAGTTCTTC.

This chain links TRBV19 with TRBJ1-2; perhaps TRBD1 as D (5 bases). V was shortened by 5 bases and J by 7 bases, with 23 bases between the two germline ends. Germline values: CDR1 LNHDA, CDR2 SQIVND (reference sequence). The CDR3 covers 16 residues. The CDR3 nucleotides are TGTGCCAGTAGTTTCGCTTGGGGCATCCAGCGAGGTGGCTACACCTTC. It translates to CASSFAWGIQRGGYTF.

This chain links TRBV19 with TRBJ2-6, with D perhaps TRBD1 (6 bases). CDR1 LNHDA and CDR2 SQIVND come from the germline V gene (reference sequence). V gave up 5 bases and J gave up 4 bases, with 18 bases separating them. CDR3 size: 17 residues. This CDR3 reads CASSLRRGFEGANVLTF. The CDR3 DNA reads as TGTGCCAGTAGTCTCCGCAGGGGCTTTGAAGGGGCCAACGTCCTGACTTTC. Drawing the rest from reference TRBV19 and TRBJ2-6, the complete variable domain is DGGITQSPKYLFRKEGQNVTLSCEQNLNHDAMYWYRQDPGQGLRLIYYSQIVNDFQKGDIAEGYSVSREKKESFPLTVTSAQKNPTAFYLCASSLRRGFEGANVLTFGAGSRLTVL.

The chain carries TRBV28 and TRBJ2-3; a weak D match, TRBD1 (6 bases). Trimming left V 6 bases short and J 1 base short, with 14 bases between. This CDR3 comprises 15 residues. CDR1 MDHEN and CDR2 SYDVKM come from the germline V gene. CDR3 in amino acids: CASRHRVLRTDTQYF. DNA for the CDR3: TGTGCCAGCAGGCACAGGGTTCTTCGCACAGATACGCAGTATTTT.

The CDR3 here is CASSVTPGGAGYTF. DNA for the CDR3: TGTGCCAGCAGTGTAACTCCAGGGGGCGCGGGCTACACCTTC. The chain is built from TRBV6-1 and TRBJ1-2; 8 bases agree with TRBD1. The CDR3 totals 14 residues. The germline CDR1 and CDR2 sequences are MNHNS and SASEGT. V was clipped by 4 bases and J by 8 bases; unmatched bases: 9.

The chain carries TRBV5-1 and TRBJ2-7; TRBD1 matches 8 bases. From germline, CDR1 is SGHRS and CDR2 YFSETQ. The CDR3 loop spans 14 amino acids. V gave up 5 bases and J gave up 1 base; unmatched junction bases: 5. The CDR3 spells CASSPRDRSYEQYF. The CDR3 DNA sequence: TGCGCCAGCAGTCCGAGGGACAGGTCCTACGAGCAGTACTTC.

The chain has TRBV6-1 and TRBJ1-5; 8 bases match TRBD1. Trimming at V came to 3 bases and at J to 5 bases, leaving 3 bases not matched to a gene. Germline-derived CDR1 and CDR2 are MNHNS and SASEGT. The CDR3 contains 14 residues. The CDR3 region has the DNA TGTGCCAGCAGTGAGGACAGGGTTGATCAGCCCCAGCATTTT. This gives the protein CASSEDRVDQPQHF.

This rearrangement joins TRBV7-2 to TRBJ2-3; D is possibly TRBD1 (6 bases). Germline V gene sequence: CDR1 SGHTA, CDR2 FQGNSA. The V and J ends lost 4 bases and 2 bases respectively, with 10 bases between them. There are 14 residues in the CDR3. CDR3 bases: TGTGCCAGCAGCTCAGACAGGTCCACAGATACGCAGTATTTT. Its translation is CASSSDRSTDTQYF.

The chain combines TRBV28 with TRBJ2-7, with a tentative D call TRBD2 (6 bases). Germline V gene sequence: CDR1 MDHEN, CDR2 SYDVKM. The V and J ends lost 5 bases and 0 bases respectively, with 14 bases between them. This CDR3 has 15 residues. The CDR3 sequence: CASSRQRAFSYEQYF. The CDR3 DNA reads TGTGCCAGCAGTCGACAGCGGGCATTCTCCTACGAGCAGTACTTC. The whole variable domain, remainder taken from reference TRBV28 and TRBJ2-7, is DVKVTQSSRYLVKRTGEKVFLECVQDMDHENMFWYRQDPGLGLRLIYFSYDVKMKEKGDIPEGYSVSREKKERFSLILESASTNQTSMYLCASSRQRAFSYEQYFGPGTRLTVT.

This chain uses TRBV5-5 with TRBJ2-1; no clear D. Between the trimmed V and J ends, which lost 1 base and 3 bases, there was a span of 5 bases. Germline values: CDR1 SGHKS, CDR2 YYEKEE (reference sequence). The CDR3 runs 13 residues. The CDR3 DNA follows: TGTGCCAGCAGCTTGCGCGACTACAATGAGCAGTTCTTC. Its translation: CASSLRDYNEQFF.

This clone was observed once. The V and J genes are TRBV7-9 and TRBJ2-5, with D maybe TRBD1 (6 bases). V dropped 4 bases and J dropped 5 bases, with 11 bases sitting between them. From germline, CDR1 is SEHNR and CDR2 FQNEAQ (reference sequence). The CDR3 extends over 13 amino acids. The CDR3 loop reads CASSSRGTETQYF. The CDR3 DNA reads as TGTGCCAGCAGCTCCAGGGGAACGGAGACCCAGTACTTC.

The DNA for the CDR3 is TGTGCCAGCAGTGAAGACAGGGGTGGTGAGACCCAGTACTTC. This gives the protein CASSEDRGGETQYF. The rearrangement joins TRBV2 to TRBJ2-5, with TRBD1 matching 7 bases. Germline V gene lookup returns CDR1 SNHLY and CDR2 FYNNEI. The CDR3 runs to 14 residues. V lost 1 base and J lost 5; bases outside the gene matches: 4. The full variable domain, completed using reference TRBV2 and TRBJ2-5, is EPEVTQTPSHQVTQMGQEVILRCVPISNHLYFYWYRQILGQKVEFLVSFYNNEISEKSEIFDDQFSVERPDGSNFTLKIRSTKLEDSAMYFCASSEDRGGETQYFGPGTRLLVL.

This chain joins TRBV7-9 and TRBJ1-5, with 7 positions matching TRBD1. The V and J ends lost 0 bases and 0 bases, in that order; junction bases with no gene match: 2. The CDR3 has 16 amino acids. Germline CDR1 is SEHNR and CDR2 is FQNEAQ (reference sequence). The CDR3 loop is CASSLAGQYSNQPQHF. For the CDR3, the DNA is TGTGCCAGCAGCTTAGCGGGACAGTATAGCAATCAGCCCCAGCATTTT.

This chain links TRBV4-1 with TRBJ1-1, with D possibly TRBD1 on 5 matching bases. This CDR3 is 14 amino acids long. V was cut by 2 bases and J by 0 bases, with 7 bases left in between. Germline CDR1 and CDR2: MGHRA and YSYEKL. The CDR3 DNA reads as TGCGCCAGCAGCCAACAGGGTTTGAACACTGAAGCTTTCTTT. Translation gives CASSQQGLNTEAFF.

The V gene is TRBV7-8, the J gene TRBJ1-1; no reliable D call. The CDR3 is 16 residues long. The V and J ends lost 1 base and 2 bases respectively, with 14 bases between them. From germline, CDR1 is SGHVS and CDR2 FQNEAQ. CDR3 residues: CASSLEHLRGNTEAFF. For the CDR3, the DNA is TGTGCCAGCAGCTTAGAGCACCTTCGGGGAAACACTGAAGCTTTCTTT.

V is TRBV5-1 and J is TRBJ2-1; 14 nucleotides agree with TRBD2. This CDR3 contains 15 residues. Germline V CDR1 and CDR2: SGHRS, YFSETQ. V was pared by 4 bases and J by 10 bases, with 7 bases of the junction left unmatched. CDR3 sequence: CASSVGTSGGREQFF. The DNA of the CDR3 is TGCGCCAGCAGCGTTGGGACTAGCGGGGGTCGCGAGCAGTTCTTC.

The CDR3 DNA follows: TGTGCCAGCTCACCCCTAGCATTAGCGGGGGCAGACAATGAGCAGTTCTTC. It encodes CASSPLALAGADNEQFF. This chain joins TRBV18 and TRBJ2-1, with TRBD2 matching 9 bases. There are 17 residues in the CDR3. V was clipped by 3 bases and J by 5 bases; unmatched bases: 11. The germline V gene has CDR1 KGHSH and CDR2 LQKENI.

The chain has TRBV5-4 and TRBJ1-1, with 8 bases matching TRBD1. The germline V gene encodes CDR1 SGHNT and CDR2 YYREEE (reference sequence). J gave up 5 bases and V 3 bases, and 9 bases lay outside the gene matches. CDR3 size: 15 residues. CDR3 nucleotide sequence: TGTGCCAGCAGCTGGGGCCCAGGGGGCAGGACTGAAGCTTTCTTT. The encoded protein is CASSWGPGGRTEAFF.

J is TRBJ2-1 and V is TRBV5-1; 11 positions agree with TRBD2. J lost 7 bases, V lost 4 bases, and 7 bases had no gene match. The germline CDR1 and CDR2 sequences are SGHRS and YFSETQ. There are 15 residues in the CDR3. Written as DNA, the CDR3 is TGCGCCAGCAGCCTGACAACTAGCGGGGGAAATGAGCAGTTCTTC. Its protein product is CASSLTTSGGNEQFF.